This entry features one T cell receptor beta chain sequence. The antigen is unknown. Primed by a sample-barcoded 5' primer and a J-beta primer mix, a second PCR proceeded for about 6 to 11 cycles. In TCRdb, the 5' RACE reads were re-called with MiXCR into one record per CDR3 protein. The sample lists over 600,000 distinct CDR3 sequences, 40% to 45% occurring once. The study drew donors from healthy Caucasian individuals in Russia aged about 6 to 95. Total RNA amounts of at least 6 micrograms were extracted per sample. This entry belongs to a study of blood T cells in healthy people across ages. Study-wide findings and caveats: The fall in TCR beta diversity per million T cells was roughly linear with age.

The germline CDR1 and CDR2 sequences are MNHNY and SVGAGI (reference sequence). V lost 4 bases and J lost 2; bases outside the gene matches: 4. This CDR3 is 16 amino acids long. The chain employs TRBV6-6 and TRBJ2-3; 12 bases agree with TRBD2. Input material: blood. The TCR comes from a man older than 75 in good health. DNA for the CDR3: TGTGCCAGCAGTTTACTAGCGGGGGGTAACACAGATACGCAGTATTTT. This sequence encodes CASSLLAGGNTDTQYF.